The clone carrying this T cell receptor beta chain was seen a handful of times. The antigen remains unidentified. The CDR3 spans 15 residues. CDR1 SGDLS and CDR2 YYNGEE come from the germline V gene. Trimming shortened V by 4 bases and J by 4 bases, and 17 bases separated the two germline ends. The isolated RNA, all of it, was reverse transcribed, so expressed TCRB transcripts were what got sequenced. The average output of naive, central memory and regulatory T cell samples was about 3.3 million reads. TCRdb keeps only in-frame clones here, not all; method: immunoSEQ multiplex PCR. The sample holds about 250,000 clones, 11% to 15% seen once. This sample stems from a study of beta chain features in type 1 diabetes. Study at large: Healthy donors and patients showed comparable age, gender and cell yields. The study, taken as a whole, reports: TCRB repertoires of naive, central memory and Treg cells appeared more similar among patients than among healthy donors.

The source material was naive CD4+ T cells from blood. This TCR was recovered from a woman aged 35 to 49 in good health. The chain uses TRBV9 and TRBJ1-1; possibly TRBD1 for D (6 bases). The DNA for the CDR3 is TGTGCCAGCAGCCCGGAACAGGGTGGAAGCACTGAAGCTTTCTTT. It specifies CASSPEQGGSTEAFF.